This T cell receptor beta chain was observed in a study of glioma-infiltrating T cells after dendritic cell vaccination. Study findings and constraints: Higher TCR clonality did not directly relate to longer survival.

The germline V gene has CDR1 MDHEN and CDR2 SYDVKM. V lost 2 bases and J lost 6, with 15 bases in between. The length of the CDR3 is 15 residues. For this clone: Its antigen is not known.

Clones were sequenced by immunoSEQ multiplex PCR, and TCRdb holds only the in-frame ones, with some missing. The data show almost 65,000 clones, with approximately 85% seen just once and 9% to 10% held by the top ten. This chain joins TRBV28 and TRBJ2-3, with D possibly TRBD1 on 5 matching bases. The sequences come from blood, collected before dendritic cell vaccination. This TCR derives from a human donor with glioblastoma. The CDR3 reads CASSLRASPGDTQYF. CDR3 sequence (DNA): TGTGCCAGCAGTTTACGGGCCAGCCCAGGGGATACGCAGTATTTT.